Below are 10 T cell receptor beta chains sequenced from a single sample in a study of CD8 T cells in Susac syndrome. The RNA input was about 0.5 to 1 ug, and it was reverse transcribed with random hexamers. TCRdb re-analysed the immunoSEQ multiplex PCR reads in MiXCR, keeping a single row per CDR3 protein. The sample yields about 190,000 distinct CDR3 sequences, almost 96% seen once. The sequenced sample consisted of CD4+ T cells from PBMCs. These receptor sequences come from a human donor with Susac syndrome.

The DNA for the CDR3 is TGTGCCAGCAGCTTGAAGCTAACGGACAATGAGCAGTTCTTC. Its translation is CASSLKLTDNEQFF. V usage is TRBV5-4 and J usage is TRBJ2-1, with D uncertain. The CDR3 loop spans 14 amino acids. Trimming took 1 base from V and 5 from J, leaving 10 bases between them. Per the germline V gene, CDR1 is SGHNT and CDR2 is YYREEE (reference sequence).

J is TRBJ2-7 and V is TRBV30; D may be TRBD1 (6 bases). CDR3 length: 14 residues. Deletions cut 0 bases from V and 7 bases from J, with 16 bases between. Germline lookup yields CDR1 GTSNPN and CDR2 SVGIG (reference sequence). The CDR3 loop reads CAWSVGGQLTEQYF. The CDR3 nucleotides read TGTGCCTGGAGTGTAGGAGGACAGCTTACGGAGCAGTACTTC. The complete variable domain, with remaining parts taken from reference TRBV30 and TRBJ2-7, reads SQTIHQWPATLVQPVGSPLSLECTVEGTSNPNLYWYRQAAGRGLQLLFYSVGIGQISSEVPQNLSASRPQDRQFILSSKKLLLSDSGFYLCAWSVGGQLTEQYFGPGTRLTVT.

The chain uses TRBV7-2 and TRBJ2-7; D ambiguous. CDR3 length: 14 residues. Trimming removed 0 bases from V and 4 bases from J, with 10 bases in between. Germline CDR1 is SGHTA and CDR2 is FQGNSA. This CDR3 is CASSLAGPRYEQYF. The CDR3 bases are TGTGCCAGCAGCTTAGCAGGTCCCAGATACGAGCAGTACTTC.

This clonotype was counted only a few times. The rearrangement joins TRBV19 to TRBJ1-5; 7 bases map to TRBD1. Germline-derived CDR1 and CDR2 are LNHDA and SQIVND (reference sequence). The V and J ends lost 5 bases and 5 bases, in that order; junction bases with no gene match: 3. This CDR3 is 13 amino acids long. The CDR3 DNA reads as TGTGCCAGTAGTCCTCAGGGGGATCAGCCCCAGCATTTT. It codes for CASSPQGDQPQHF.

The rearrangement uses TRBV20-1 and TRBJ1-5, with TRBD1 as a possible D gene (5 bases). This CDR3 spans 14 amino acids. Per germline, CDR1 DFQATT and CDR2 SNEGSKA (reference sequence). Trimming stripped 1 base from V and 2 bases from J, with 9 bases between. CDR3 in DNA: TGCAGTGCTAGAGGCGGGACTGGCAATCAGCCCCAGCATTTT. Amino acids: CSARGGTGNQPQHF.

This sequence joins TRBV3-1 and TRBJ1-5; D might be TRBD1 (5 bases). V gave up 4 bases and J gave up 2 bases, with 12 bases separating them. This CDR3 has 15 residues. Per germline, CDR1 LGHDT and CDR2 YNNKEL (reference sequence). CDR3 coding DNA: TGTGCCAGCAGCCCTTCCGGCAGGGGCAATCAGCCCCAGCATTTT. Amino acid sequence: CASSPSGRGNQPQHF. The variable domain in full, completed from reference TRBV3-1 and TRBJ1-5, reads DTAVSQTPKYLVTQMGNDKSIKCEQNLGHDTMYWYKQDSKKFLKIMFSYNNKELIINETVPNRFSPKSPDKAHLNLHINSLELGDSAVYFCASSPSGRGNQPQHFGDGTRLSIL.

CDR3 in amino acids: CASSPGQGAAGANVLTF. The CDR3 DNA reads TGTGCCAGCAGCCCCGGACAGGGGGCCGCGGGGGCCAACGTCCTGACTTTC. This chain links TRBV5-6 with TRBJ2-6, with TRBD1 matching over 11 bases. This CDR3 spans 17 amino acids. Germline CDR1 is SGHDT and CDR2 is YYEEEE. Trimming cost V 4 bases and J 4 bases; bases outside gene matches: 7.

The chain uses TRBV3-1 and TRBJ1-1; weak D call: TRBD1 (6 bases). In germline, CDR1 is LGHDT, CDR2 YNNKEL (reference sequence). The CDR3 contains 16 residues. Trimming took off 4 bases at V and 4 bases at J, with 19 bases between the two ends. The CDR3 region has the DNA TGTGCCAGCAGCCCCCGGTCGGGGGCCGCGGGCACTGAAGCTTTCTTT. Encoded protein: CASSPRSGAAGTEAFF.

V and J are TRBV2 and TRBJ2-1, with 8 positions matching TRBD1. The germline V gene has CDR1 SNHLY and CDR2 FYNNEI. The V gene end was trimmed by 5 bases and the J gene end by 9 bases; junction bases not matched to a gene: 0. The length of the CDR3 is 11 residues. CDR3 DNA: TGTGCCAGCAGTACAGGGGGTGAGCAGTTCTTC. Protein product: CASSTGGEQFF.

The chain recombines TRBV5-1 with TRBJ2-7, with D possibly being TRBD2 (6 bases). The V gene's germline CDR1 is SGHRS and CDR2 YFSETQ. Trimming removed 4 bases from V and 6 bases from J, with 11 bases in between. The CDR3 runs 12 residues. CDR3 residues: CASSPEGAEQYF. As DNA, the CDR3 is TGCGCCAGCAGCCCGGAGGGTGCCGAGCAGTACTTC.